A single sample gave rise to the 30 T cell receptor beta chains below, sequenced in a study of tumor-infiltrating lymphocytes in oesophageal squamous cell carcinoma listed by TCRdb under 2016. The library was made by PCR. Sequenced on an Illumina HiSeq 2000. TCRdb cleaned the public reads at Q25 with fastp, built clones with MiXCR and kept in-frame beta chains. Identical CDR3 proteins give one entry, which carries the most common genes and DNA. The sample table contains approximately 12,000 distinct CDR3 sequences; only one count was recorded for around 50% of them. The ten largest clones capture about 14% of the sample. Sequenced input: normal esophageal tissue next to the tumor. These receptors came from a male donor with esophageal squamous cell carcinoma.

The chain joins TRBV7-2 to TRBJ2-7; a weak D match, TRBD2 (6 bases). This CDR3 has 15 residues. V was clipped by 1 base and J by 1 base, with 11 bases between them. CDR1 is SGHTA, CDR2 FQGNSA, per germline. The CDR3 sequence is CASSLGAGPSYEQYF. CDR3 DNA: TGTGCCAGCAGCTTAGGGGCGGGGCCGTCCTACGAGCAGTACTTC.

DNA of the CDR3: TGTGCCAGCAGCTCGGGGGTTTCCCATGAGCAGTACTTC. Protein: CASSSGVSHEQYF. The V call is TRBV7-2, the J call TRBJ2-7; perhaps TRBD2 as D (6 bases). V lost 4 bases to trimming and J lost 7 bases, with 14 bases between them. Looked up from germline, CDR1 is SGHTA and CDR2 is FQGNSA. The CDR3 consists of 13 residues.

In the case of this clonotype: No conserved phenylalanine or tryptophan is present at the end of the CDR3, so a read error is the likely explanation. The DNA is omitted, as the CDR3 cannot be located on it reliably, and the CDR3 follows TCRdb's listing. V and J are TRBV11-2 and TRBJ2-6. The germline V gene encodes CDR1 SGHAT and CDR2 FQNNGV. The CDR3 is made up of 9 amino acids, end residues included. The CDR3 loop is CASSLVRTS.

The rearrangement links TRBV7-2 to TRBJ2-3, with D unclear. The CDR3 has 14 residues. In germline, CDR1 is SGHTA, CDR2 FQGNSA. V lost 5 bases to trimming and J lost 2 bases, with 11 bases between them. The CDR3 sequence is CASSQNPLTDTQYF. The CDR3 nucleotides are TGTGCCAGCAGCCAAAACCCGCTCACAGATACGCAGTATTTT.

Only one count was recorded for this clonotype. In DNA, the CDR3 is TGTGCCAGCAGCTTAGTAGGGTACGAGCAGTACTTC. Protein: CASSLVGYEQYF. The chain carries TRBV7-6 and TRBJ2-3; D uncertain. The DNA end is a closer match to TRBJ2-7, so the J assignment may be wrong. Germline V gene lookup returns CDR1 SGHVS and CDR2 FNYEAQ. The CDR3 consists of 12 residues.

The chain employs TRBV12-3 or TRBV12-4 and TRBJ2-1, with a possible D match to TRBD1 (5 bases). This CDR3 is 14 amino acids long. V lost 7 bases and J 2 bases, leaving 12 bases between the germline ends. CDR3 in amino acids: CASNWGGAYNEQFF. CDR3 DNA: TGTGCCAGCAACTGGGGCGGAGCCTACAATGAGCAGTTCTTC.

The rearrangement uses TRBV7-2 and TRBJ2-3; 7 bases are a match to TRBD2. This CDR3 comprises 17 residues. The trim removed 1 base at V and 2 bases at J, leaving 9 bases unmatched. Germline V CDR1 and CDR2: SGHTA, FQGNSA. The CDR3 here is CASSLGEGGSLTDTQYF. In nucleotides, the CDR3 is TGTGCCAGCAGCTTAGGGGAAGGCGGGAGCCTCACAGATACGCAGTATTTT.

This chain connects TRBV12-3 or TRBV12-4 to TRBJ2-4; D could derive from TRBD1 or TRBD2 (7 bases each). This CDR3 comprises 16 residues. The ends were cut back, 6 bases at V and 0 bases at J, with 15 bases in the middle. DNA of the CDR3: TGTGCCAGCAGAGAGGGAGGGGGCGCAGCCAAAAACATTCAGTACTTC. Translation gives CASREGGGAAKNIQYF.

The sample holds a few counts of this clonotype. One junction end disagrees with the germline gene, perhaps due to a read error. CDR3 protein: CASSLAHTGELFF. In DNA, the CDR3 is TGTGCTAGCAGCTTAGCGCACACCGGGGAGCTGTTTTTT. The chain employs TRBV7-6 and TRBJ1-1; D is possibly TRBD2 (5 bases). The J call may be faulty, since TRBJ2-2 better matches the DNA end. CDR3 length equals 13 residues. CDR1 SGHVS and CDR2 FNYEAQ come from the germline V gene.

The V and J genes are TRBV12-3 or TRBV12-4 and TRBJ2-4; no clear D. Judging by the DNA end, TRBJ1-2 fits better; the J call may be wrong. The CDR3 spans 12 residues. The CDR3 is CASSFTDYGYTF. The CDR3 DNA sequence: TGTGCCAGCAGTTTCACAGACTATGGCTACACCTTC.

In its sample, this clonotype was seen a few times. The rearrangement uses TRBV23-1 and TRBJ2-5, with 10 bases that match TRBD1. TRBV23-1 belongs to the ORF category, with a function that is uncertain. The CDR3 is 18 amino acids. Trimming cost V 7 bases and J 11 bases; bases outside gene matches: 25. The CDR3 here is CASTPGQGSFRSYNEQYF. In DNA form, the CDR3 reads TGCGCCAGCACCCCGGGACAGGGGTCCTTTCGGTCCTACAATGAGCAGTACTTC.

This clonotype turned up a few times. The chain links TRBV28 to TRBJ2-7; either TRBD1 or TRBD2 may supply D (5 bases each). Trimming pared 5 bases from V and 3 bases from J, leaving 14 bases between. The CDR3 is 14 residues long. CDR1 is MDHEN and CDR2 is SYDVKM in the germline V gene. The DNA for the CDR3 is TGTGCCAGCAGTCTCGGGACCACTATCTACGAGCAGTACTTC. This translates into CASSLGTTIYEQYF.

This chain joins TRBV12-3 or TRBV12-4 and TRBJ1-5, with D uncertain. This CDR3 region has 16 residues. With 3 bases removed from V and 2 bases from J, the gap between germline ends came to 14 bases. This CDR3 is CASSFGLGMGNQPQHF. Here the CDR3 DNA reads TGTGCCAGCAGTTTTGGGCTAGGGATGGGCAATCAGCCCCAGCATTTT.

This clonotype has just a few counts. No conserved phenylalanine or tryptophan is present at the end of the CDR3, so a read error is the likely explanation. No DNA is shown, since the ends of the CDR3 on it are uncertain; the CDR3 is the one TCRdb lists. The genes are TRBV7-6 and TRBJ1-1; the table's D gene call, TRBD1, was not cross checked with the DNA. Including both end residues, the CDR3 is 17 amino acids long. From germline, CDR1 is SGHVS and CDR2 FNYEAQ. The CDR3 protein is CASSLGGGAPTSSTSGQ.

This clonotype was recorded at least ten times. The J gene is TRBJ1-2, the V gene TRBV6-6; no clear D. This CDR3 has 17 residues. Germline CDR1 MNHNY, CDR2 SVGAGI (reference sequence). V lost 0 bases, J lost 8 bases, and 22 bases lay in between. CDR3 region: CASSYSDTHRRLYGYTF. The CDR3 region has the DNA TGTGCCAGCAGTTACTCTGACACCCACCGTCGTCTATACGGCTACACCTTC.

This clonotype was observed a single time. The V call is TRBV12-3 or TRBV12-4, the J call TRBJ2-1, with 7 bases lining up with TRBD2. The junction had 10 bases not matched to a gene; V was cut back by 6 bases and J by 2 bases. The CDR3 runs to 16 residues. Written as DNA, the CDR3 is TGTGCCAGCAGCCATGCCTGGGGGGGTGCCTACAATGAGCAGTTCTTC. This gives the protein CASSHAWGGAYNEQFF.

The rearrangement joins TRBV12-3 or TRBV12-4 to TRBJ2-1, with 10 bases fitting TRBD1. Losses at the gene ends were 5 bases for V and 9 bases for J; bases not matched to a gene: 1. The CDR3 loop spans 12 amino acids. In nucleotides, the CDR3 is TGTGCCAGCAGTCGACAGGGGGCTGAGCAGTTCTTC. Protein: CASSRQGAEQFF.

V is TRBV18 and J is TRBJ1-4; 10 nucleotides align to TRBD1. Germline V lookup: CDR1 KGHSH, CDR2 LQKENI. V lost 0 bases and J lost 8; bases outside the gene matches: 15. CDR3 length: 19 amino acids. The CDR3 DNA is TGTGCCAGCTCACCACCGGGACGTCGGGCGGGGACAGGGGACGAAAAACTGTTTTTT. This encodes CASSPPGRRAGTGDEKLFF.

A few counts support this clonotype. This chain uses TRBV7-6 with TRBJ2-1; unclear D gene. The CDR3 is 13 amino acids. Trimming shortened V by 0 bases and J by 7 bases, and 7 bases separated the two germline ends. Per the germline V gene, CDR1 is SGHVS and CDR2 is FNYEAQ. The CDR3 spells CASSLADGNEQFF. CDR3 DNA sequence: TGTGCCAGCAGCTTAGCCGACGGGAATGAGCAGTTCTTC.

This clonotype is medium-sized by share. The CDR3 nucleotides are TGTGCCAGCAGTCCCCGACAGGGGCCCACAGATACGCAGTATTTT. Protein: CASSPRQGPTDTQYF. The chain joins TRBV28 to TRBJ2-3, with 8 bases lining up with TRBD1. Germline V CDR1 and CDR2: MDHEN, SYDVKM. J gave up 2 bases and V 5 bases, and 6 bases lay outside the gene matches. The CDR3 totals 15 residues.

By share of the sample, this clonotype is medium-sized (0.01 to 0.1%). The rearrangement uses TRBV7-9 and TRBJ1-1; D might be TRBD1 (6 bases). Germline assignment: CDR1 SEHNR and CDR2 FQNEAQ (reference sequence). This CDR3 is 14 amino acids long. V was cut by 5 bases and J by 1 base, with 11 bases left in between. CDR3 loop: CASSLGQTNTEAFF. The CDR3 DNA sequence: TGTGCCAGCAGCCTTGGACAGACGAACACTGAAGCTTTCTTT.

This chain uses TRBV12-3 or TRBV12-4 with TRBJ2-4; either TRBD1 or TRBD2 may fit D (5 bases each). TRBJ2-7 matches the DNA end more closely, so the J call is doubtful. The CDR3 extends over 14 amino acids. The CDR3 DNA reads TGTGCCAGCAGGCCGGGGCCCCTTTCCTACGAGCAGTACTTC. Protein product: CASRPGPLSYEQYF.

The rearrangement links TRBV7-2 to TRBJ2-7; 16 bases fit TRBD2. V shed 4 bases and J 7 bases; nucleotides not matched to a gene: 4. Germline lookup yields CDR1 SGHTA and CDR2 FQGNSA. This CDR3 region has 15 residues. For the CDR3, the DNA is TGTGCCAGCAGCTCCGGGACTAGCGGGGGGGGAGAGCAGTACTTC. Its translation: CASSSGTSGGGEQYF.

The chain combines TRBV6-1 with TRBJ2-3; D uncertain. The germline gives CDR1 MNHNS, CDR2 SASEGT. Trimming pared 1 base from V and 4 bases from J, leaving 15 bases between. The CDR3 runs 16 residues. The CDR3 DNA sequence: TGTGCCAGCAGTGAAGTAAGAGCGAGAGGTGCAGATACGCAGTATTTT. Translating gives CASSEVRARGADTQYF.

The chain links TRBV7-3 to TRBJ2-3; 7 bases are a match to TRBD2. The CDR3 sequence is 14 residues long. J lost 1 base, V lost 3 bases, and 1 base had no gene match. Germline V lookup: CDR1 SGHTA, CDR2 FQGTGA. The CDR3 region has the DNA TGTGCCAGCAGCTTGAGCGGGGGCACAGATACGCAGTATTTT. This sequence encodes CASSLSGGTDTQYF. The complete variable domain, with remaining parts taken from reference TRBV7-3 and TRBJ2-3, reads GAGVSQTPSNKVTEKGKYVELRCDPISGHTALYWYRQSLGQGPEFLIYFQGTGAADDSGLPNDRFFAVRPEGSVSTLKIQRTERGDSAVYLCASSLSGGTDTQYFGPGTRLTVL.

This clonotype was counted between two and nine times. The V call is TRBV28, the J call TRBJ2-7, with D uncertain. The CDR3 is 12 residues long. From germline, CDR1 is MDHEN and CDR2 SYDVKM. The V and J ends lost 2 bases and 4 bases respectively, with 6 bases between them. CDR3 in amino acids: CASSLGRYEQYF. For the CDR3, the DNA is TGTGCCAGCAGTTTAGGGCGGTACGAGCAGTACTTC.

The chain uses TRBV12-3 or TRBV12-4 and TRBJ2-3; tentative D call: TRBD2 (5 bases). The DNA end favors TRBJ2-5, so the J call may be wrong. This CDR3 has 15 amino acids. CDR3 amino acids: CASTQGSTAQETQYF. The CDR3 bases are TGTGCCAGCACCCAAGGGAGCACGGCCCAAGAGACCCAGTACTTC.

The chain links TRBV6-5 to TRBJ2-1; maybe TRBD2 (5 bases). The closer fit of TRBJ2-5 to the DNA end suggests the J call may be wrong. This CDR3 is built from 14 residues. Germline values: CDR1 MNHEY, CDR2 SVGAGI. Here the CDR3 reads CASSYSRVGETQYF. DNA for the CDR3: TGTGCCAGCAGTTACTCGAGGGTGGGAGAGACCCAGTACTTC.

The CDR3 here is CASSSNNEQFF. As DNA, the CDR3 is TGTGCCAGCAGCTCGAACAATGAGCAGTTCTTC. This sequence joins TRBV7-8 and TRBJ2-1; no definite D call. Deletions cut 4 bases from V and 5 bases from J, with 3 bases between. Germline V lookup: CDR1 SGHVS, CDR2 FQNEAQ. The CDR3 covers 11 residues.

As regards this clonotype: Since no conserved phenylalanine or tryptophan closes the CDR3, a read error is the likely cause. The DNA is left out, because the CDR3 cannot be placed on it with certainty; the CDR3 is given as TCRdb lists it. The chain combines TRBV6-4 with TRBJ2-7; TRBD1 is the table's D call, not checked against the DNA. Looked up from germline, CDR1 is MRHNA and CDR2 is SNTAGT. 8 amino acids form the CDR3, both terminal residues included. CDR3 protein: CAILLPGQ.